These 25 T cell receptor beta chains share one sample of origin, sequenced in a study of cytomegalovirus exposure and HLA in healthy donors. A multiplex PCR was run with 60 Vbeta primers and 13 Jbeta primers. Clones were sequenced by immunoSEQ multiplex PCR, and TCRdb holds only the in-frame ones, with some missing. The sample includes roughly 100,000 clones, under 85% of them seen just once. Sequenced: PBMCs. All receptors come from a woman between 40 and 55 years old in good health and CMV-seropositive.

As DNA, the CDR3 is TGTGCCAGCAGCCCCGGGACAGGGTTCTCCTACGAGCAGTACTTC. This sequence encodes CASSPGTGFSYEQYF. The chain joins TRBV5-5 to TRBJ2-7; 9 positions match TRBD1. This CDR3 contains 15 residues. Trimming at V came to 4 bases and at J to 0 bases, leaving 5 bases not matched to a gene. The germline V gene has CDR1 SGHKS and CDR2 YYEKEE (reference sequence). Variable domain in full (rest from reference TRBV5-5 and TRBJ2-7): DAGVTQSPTHLIKTRGQQVTLRCSPISGHKSVSWYQQVLGQGPQFIFQYYEKEERGRGNFPDRFSARQFPNYSSELNVNALLLGDSALYLCASSPGTGFSYEQYFGPGTRLTVT.

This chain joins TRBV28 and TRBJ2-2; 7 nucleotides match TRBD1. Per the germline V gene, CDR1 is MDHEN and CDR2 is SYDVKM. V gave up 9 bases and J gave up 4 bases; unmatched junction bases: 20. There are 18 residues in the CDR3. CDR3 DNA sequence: TGTGCCAGTCCTCTTACCCCGGGGCAGGGGGTATTCACCGGGGAGCTGTTTTTT. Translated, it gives CASPLTPGQGVFTGELFF.

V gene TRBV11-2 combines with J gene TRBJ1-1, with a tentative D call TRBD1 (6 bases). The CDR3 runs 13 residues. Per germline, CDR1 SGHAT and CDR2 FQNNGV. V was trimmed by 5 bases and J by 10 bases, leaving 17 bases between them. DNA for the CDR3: TGTGCCAGCAGCCATCTACAGGGTCGAGGAGCTTTCTTT. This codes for CASSHLQGRGAFF.

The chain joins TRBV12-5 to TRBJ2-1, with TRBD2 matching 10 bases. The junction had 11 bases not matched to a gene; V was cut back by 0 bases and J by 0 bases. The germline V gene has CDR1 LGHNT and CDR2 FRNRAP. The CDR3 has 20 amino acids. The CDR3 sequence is CASGLVSWLAGGRSYNEQFF. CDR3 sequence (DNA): TGTGCTAGTGGTTTGGTATCTTGGTTAGCGGGAGGTCGCTCCTACAATGAGCAGTTCTTC.

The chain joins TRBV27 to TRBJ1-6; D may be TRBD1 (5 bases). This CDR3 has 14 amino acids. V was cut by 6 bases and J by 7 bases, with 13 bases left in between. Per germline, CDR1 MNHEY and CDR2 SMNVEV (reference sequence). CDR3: CASSPTVGNSPLHF. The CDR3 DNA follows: TGTGCCAGCAGCCCGACAGTCGGGAATTCACCCCTCCACTTT.

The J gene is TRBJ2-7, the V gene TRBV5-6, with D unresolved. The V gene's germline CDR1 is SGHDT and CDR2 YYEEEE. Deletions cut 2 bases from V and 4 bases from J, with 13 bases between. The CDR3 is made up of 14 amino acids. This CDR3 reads CASSFGGGGYEQYF. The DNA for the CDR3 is TGTGCCAGCAGCTTTGGTGGCGGTGGGTACGAGCAGTACTTC.

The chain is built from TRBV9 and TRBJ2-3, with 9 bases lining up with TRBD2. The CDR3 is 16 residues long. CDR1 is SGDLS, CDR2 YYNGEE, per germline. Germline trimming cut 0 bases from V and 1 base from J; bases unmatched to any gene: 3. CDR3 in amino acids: CASSVGPSGGTDTQYF. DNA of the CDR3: TGTGCCAGCAGCGTAGGTCCTAGCGGGGGCACAGATACGCAGTATTTT.

The DNA of the CDR3 is TGTGCCAGCAGTACTGGACAGGGCGATCAGCCCCAGCATTTT. Its protein is CASSTGQGDQPQHF. The V gene is TRBV28, the J gene TRBJ1-5; 8 positions match TRBD1. This CDR3 spans 14 amino acids. Germline V CDR1 and CDR2: MDHEN, SYDVKM. V shed 5 bases, J shed 5 bases, and the junction held 5 bases outside the gene matches.

The CDR3 DNA reads TGTGCCAGCAGCTTCCAGGGGCCCACTGAAGCTTTCTTT. Amino acids: CASSFQGPTEAFF. V and J are TRBV5-6 and TRBJ1-1; weak D call: TRBD1 (6 bases). Germline-derived CDR1 and CDR2 are SGHDT and YYEEEE. CDR3 length: 13 residues. V lost 2 bases to trimming and J lost 4 bases, with 9 bases between them.

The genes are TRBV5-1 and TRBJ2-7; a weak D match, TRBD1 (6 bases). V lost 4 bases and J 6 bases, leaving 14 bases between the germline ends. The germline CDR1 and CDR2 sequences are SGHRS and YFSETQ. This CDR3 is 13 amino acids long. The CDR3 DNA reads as TGCGCCAGCAGCCTTACAGGGTCGGGCGAGCAGTACTTC. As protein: CASSLTGSGEQYF.

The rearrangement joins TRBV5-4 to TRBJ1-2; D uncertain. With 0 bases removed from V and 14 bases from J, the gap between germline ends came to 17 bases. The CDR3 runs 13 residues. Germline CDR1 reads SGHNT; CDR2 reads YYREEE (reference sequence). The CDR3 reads CASSLAFTEPYTF. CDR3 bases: TGTGCCAGCAGCTTGGCCTTTACAGAGCCTTATACCTTC.

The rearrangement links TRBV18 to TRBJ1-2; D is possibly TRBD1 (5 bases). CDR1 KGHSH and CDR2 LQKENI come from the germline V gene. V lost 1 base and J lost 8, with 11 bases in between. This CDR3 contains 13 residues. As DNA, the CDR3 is TGTGCCAGCTCACCACAGGCAGGGCAGGGCTACACCTTC. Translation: CASSPQAGQGYTF. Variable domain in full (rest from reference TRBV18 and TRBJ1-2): NAGVMQNPRHLVRRRGQEARLRCSPMKGHSHVYWYRQLPEEGLKFMVYLQKENIIDESGMPKERFSAEFPKEGPSILRIQQVVRGDSAAYFCASSPQAGQGYTFGSGTRLTVV.

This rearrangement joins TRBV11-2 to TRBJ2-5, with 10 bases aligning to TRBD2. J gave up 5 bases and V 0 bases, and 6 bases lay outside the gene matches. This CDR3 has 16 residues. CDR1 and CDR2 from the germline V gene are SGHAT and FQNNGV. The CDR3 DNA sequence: TGTGCCAGCAGCTTAGATCGGGGTAGCGGGGGGGAGACCCAGTACTTC. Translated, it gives CASSLDRGSGGETQYF. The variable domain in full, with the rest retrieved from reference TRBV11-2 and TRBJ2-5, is EAGVAQSPRYKIIEKRQSVAFWCNPISGHATLYWYQQILGQGPKLLIQFQNNGVVDDSQLPKDRFSAERLKGVDSTLKIQPAKLEDSAVYLCASSLDRGSGGETQYFGPGTRLLVL.

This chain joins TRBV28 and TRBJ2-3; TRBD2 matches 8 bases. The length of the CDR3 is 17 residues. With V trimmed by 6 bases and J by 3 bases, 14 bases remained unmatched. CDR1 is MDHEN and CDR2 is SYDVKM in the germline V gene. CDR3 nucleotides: TGTGCCAGCAGAACTTTCGGGAGGGGCGGCCGGACAGATACGCAGTATTTT. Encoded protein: CASRTFGRGGRTDTQYF.

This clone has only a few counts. Here the CDR3 DNA reads TGTGCCAGCAGTCAGCGGGTGGGTGGGACAGATACGCAGTATTTT. It translates to CASSQRVGGTDTQYF. The chain carries TRBV2 and TRBJ2-3; D perhaps matches TRBD2 (6 bases). Germline V gene sequence: CDR1 SNHLY, CDR2 FYNNEI. Trimming stripped 5 bases from V and 3 bases from J, with 15 bases between. CDR3 length: 15 residues.

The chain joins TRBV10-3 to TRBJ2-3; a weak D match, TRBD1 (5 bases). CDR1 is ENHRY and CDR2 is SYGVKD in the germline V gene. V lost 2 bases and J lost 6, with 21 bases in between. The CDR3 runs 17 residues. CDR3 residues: CAISEGIGLRQGDTQYF. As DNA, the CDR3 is TGTGCCATCAGTGAGGGAATAGGATTGCGGCAGGGCGATACGCAGTATTTT.

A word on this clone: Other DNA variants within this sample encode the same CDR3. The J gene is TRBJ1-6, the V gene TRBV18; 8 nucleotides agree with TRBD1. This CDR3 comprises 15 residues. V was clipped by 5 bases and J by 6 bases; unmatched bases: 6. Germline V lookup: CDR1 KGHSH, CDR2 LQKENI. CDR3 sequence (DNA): TGTGCCAGCTCATTACAGGGGGAAGGTAATTCACCCCTCCACTTT. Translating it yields CASSLQGEGNSPLHF.

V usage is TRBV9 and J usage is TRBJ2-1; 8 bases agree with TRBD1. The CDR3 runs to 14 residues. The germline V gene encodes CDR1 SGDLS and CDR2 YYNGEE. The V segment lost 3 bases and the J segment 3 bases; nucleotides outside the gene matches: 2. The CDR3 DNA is TGTGCCAGCAGCGACGGACAGGGCTACAATGAGCAGTTCTTC. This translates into CASSDGQGYNEQFF.

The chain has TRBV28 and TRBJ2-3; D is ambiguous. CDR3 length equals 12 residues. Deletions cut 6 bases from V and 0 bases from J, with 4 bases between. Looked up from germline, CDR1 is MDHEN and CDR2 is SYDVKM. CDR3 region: CASSFSTDTQYF. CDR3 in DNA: TGTGCCAGCAGCTTTAGCACAGATACGCAGTATTTT.

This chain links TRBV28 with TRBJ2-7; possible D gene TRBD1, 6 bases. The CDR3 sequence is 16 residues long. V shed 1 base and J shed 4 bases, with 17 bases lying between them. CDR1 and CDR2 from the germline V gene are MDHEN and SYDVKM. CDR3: CASSLLTLTGLYEQYF. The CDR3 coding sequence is TGTGCCAGCAGTTTATTGACTCTAACAGGGTTGTACGAGCAGTACTTC. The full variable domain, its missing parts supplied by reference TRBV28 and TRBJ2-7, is DVKVTQSSRYLVKRTGEKVFLECVQDMDHENMFWYRQDPGLGLRLIYFSYDVKMKEKGDIPEGYSVSREKKERFSLILESASTNQTSMYLCASSLLTLTGLYEQYFGPGTRLTVT.

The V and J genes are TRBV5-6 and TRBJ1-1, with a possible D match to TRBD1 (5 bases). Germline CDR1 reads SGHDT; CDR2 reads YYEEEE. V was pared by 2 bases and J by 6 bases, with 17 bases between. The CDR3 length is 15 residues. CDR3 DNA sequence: TGTGCCAGCAGCTTTTATTCAGGGATGGGCGCTGAAGCTTTCTTT. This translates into CASSFYSGMGAEAFF.

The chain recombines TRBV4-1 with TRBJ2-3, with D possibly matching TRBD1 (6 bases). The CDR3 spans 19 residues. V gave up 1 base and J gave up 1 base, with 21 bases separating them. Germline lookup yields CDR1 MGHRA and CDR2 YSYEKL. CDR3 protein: CASSQVGYRRGVGTDTQYF. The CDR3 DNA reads TGCGCCAGCAGCCAAGTGGGATACCGCAGGGGAGTGGGCACAGATACGCAGTATTTT.

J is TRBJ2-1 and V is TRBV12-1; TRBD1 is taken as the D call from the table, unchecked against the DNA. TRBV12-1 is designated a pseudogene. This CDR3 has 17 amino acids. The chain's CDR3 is CASSPRVGGRPSHEQFF. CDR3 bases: TGTGCCAGCAGCCCACGAGTTGGGGGCCGCCCAAGCCATGAGCAGTTCTTC.

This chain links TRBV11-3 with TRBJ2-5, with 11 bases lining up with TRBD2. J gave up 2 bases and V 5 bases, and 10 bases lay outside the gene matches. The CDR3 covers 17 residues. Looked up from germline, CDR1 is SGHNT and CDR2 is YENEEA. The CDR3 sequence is CASSAQLAGEGQETQYF. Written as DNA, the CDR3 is TGTGCCAGCAGCGCCCAACTAGCGGGAGAAGGGCAAGAGACCCAGTACTTC. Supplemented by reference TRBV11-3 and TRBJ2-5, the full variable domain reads EAGVVQSPRYKIIEKKQPVAFWCNPISGHNTLYWYLQNLGQGPELLIRYENEEAVDDSQLPKDRFSAERLKGVDSTLKIQPAELGDSAVYLCASSAQLAGEGQETQYFGPGTRLLVL.

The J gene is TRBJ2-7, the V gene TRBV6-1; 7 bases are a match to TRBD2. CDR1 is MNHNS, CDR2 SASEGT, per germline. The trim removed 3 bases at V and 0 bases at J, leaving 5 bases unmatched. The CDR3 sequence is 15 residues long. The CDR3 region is CASSDGGGSSYEQYF. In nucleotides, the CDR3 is TGTGCCAGCAGTGACGGCGGGGGAAGCTCCTACGAGCAGTACTTC.